This T cell receptor (beta chain) was retrieved from a study of cytomegalovirus exposure and HLA in healthy donors. Regarding the study as a whole: In vitro experiments confirmed that a few CMV-associated chains were specific for CMV antigens.

The study ran its PCR with 60 Vbeta and 13 Jbeta primers. Assay: immunoSEQ multiplex PCR; the TCRdb copy retains only in-frame clones and omits some. The data show under 200,000 clones, with 86% seen just once and around 1.8% held by the top ten. With respect to this clone: The antigen is undetermined.

The V gene end was trimmed by 2 bases and the J gene end by 6 bases; junction bases not matched to a gene: 3. Germline V gives CDR1 SGHDT, CDR2 YYEEEE. The CDR3 spans 13 residues. This receptor was taken from a woman younger than 30 in good health and CMV-seronegative. Sample: PBMCs. The chain has TRBV5-6 and TRBJ2-7, with 9 positions matching TRBD1. The CDR3 protein is CASSFRQGGEQYF. The CDR3 region has the DNA TGTGCCAGCAGCTTTAGACAGGGGGGCGAGCAGTACTTC.